Below are 18 T cell receptor beta chains sequenced from a single sample in a study of response to subunit inactivated influenza vaccine. MiXCR, run by TCRdb on the RT-PCR reads, gives a single entry per CDR3 protein. The top ten clones hold 2.8% of a sample with 500,000 to 700,000 distinct CDR3 sequences, roughly a quarter of them seen once. This sample also belongs to another study, concerning T cells expressing NK-cell markers. In that study: What made the TCR beta cDNA was 5'RACE template switching with UMIs.

The sequencing here drew on CD4+ T cells sorted from PBMCs, taken 11 to 12 days after vaccination. The receptors here all came from a man over 45 who received an inactivated influenza vaccine.

This clonotype appeared a few times. The chain combines TRBV10-3 with TRBJ2-2, with D perhaps TRBD1 (5 bases). The V and J ends lost 4 bases and 2 bases respectively, with 8 bases between them. The germline V gene has CDR1 ENHRY and CDR2 SYGVKD. CDR3 length equals 14 residues. Here the CDR3 DNA reads TGTGCCATCAGTGGACAGCCCAACACCGGGGAGCTGTTTTTT. It encodes CAISGQPNTGELFF.

The genes are TRBV3-1 and TRBJ1-2, with no clear D. Germline V gene data show CDR1 as LGHDT and CDR2 as YNNKEL (reference sequence). There are 13 residues in the CDR3. The V gene lost 4 bases and the J gene lost 3 bases, with 9 bases spanning the gap. The CDR3, as DNA: TGTGCCAGCAGCCCGCACCTTCACTATGGCTACACCTTC. This translates into CASSPHLHYGYTF. The full variable domain, its missing parts supplied by reference TRBV3-1 and TRBJ1-2, is DTAVSQTPKYLVTQMGNDKSIKCEQNLGHDTMYWYKQDSKKFLKIMFSYNNKELIINETVPNRFSPKSPDKAHLNLHINSLELGDSAVYFCASSPHLHYGYTFGSGTRLTVV.

J is TRBJ2-3 and V is TRBV5-1; TRBD1 matches 8 bases. J gave up 6 bases and V 6 bases, and 12 bases lay outside the gene matches. The CDR3 has 15 amino acids. From germline, CDR1 is SGHRS and CDR2 YFSETQ. This CDR3 is CASTPGTGGSDTQYF. The CDR3 DNA reads TGCGCCAGCACCCCGGGGACAGGAGGTTCGGATACGCAGTATTTT.

In its sample, this clonotype was seen a few times. V and J are TRBV20-1 and TRBJ2-3, with D perhaps matching TRBD2 (6 bases). Per germline, CDR1 DFQATT and CDR2 SNEGSKA (reference sequence). CDR3 length: 15 residues. Trimming cost V 3 bases and J 6 bases, with 19 bases left between them. The DNA of the CDR3 is TGCAGTGCTAGCAGCGCAGTATTAGGAGGGGATACGCAGTATTTT. Amino acid sequence: CSASSAVLGGDTQYF.

This chain links TRBV28 with TRBJ2-3, with D tentatively TRBD1 (6 bases). V lost 6 bases and J lost 4, with 11 bases in between. The length of the CDR3 is 13 residues. From germline, CDR1 is MDHEN and CDR2 SYDVKM. CDR3 amino acids: CASRDSGADTQYF. The CDR3 bases are TGTGCCAGCAGAGATTCAGGGGCAGATACGCAGTATTTT.

This chain uses TRBV10-3 with TRBJ1-5; 8 nucleotides match TRBD1. CDR1 is ENHRY, CDR2 SYGVKD, per germline. The V segment lost 6 bases and the J segment 6 bases; nucleotides outside the gene matches: 7. The CDR3 contains 14 residues. The DNA of the CDR3 is TGTGCCATCAGCGGACAGGGAAGTACTCAGCCCCAGCATTTT. Protein: CAISGQGSTQPQHF.

In its sample, this clonotype was seen a few times. The rearrangement joins TRBV12-3 or TRBV12-4 to TRBJ1-2, with TRBD1 as a possible D gene (5 bases). This CDR3 is 12 amino acids long. The ends were cut back, 2 bases at V and 6 bases at J, with 7 bases in the middle. The CDR3 is CASSLPGHGYTF. The CDR3 DNA is TGTGCCAGCAGTTTACCAGGGCATGGCTACACCTTC.

A word on this clonotype: The junction differs from germline at one of its ends, possibly a read error. This rearrangement joins TRBV12-3 or TRBV12-4 to TRBJ2-3, with 8 bases lining up with TRBD1. This CDR3 comprises 14 residues. CDR3 in DNA: TGTGGCAGCAGGGCTGACAGGGGAAGGGATACGCAGTATTTT. Translation gives CGSRADRGRDTQYF.

This clonotype appeared a few times. The chain couples TRBV5-5 to TRBJ2-4; D may match TRBD1 or TRBD2 (5 bases each). V was cut by 4 bases and J by 0 bases, with 11 bases left in between. From germline, CDR1 is SGHKS and CDR2 YYEKEE (reference sequence). The CDR3 has 15 residues. In DNA, the CDR3 is TGTGCCAGCAGCCCCGGGGCAGTAGCCAAAAACATTCAGTACTTC. Its protein is CASSPGAVAKNIQYF.

This chain connects TRBV28 to TRBJ2-5; 10 nucleotides align to TRBD2. V trimming: 3 bases; J trimming: 0 bases; junction bases outside the gene matches: 13. This CDR3 region has 19 residues. Germline V gene lookup returns CDR1 MDHEN and CDR2 SYDVKM. CDR3 protein: CASSFVLGLAGVYQETQYF. The CDR3 DNA follows: TGTGCCAGCAGTTTCGTCCTCGGGCTAGCGGGGGTATACCAAGAGACCCAGTACTTC. Full variable domain (rest looked up from reference TRBV28 and TRBJ2-5): DVKVTQSSRYLVKRTGEKVFLECVQDMDHENMFWYRQDPGLGLRLIYFSYDVKMKEKGDIPEGYSVSREKKERFSLILESASTNQTSMYLCASSFVLGLAGVYQETQYFGPGTRLLVL.

V and J are TRBV6-1 and TRBJ1-4; TRBD1 is a possible D gene (5 bases). The CDR3 covers 12 residues. From germline, CDR1 is MNHNS and CDR2 SASEGT. V dropped 6 bases and J dropped 4 bases, with 6 bases sitting between them. The CDR3 loop reads CASRQGNEKLFF. In DNA form, the CDR3 reads TGTGCCAGCAGGCAGGGTAATGAAAAACTGTTTTTT.

The rearrangement joins TRBV18 to TRBJ2-6; D uncertain. Trimming took off 0 bases at V and 3 bases at J, with 6 bases between the two ends. CDR1 is KGHSH and CDR2 is LQKENI in the germline V gene. This CDR3 has 15 residues. CDR3 in DNA: TGTGCCAGCTCACCACCGGTAGGTGGGGCCAACGTCCTGACTTTC. The encoded protein is CASSPPVGGANVLTF.

This sequence joins TRBV24-1 and TRBJ2-7; D perhaps matches TRBD2 (6 bases). V was clipped by 4 bases and J by 9 bases, with 15 bases between them. The CDR3 runs to 13 residues. CDR1 and CDR2 (germline): KGHDR, SFDVKD. CDR3 amino acids: CATSDPGTPGQYF. The DNA for the CDR3 is TGTGCCACCAGTGACCCTGGGACTCCAGGGCAGTACTTC.

V and J are TRBV6-5 and TRBJ2-3; 9 bases are shared with TRBD1. The CDR3 is 15 residues long. With V trimmed by 0 bases and J by 5 bases, 3 bases remained unmatched. Germline V CDR1 and CDR2: MNHEY, SVGAGI. This CDR3 is CASSYSGQGKDTQYF. Here the CDR3 DNA reads TGTGCCAGCAGTTACTCGGGACAGGGTAAAGATACGCAGTATTTT.

This clonotype was detected only a few times. The chain's CDR3 is CASSRSQPPYEQYF. The CDR3 nucleotides read TGTGCCAGCAGTCGGTCACAGCCGCCCTACGAGCAGTACTTC. This rearrangement joins TRBV27 to TRBJ2-7; D unresolved. The CDR3 sequence is 14 residues long. Trimming pared 5 bases from V and 2 bases from J, leaving 13 bases between. The germline V gene has CDR1 MNHEY and CDR2 SMNVEV (reference sequence).

This clonotype turned up a few times. The chain has TRBV6-1 and TRBJ2-3; D might be TRBD2 (7 bases). The CDR3 runs 14 residues. V lost 7 bases and J lost 5, with 16 bases in between. Germline CDR1 reads MNHNS; CDR2 reads SASEGT. The CDR3 sequence is CASKLGGDIDTQYF. CDR3 nucleotides: TGTGCCAGCAAATTAGGGGGGGATATAGATACGCAGTATTTT.

This chain links TRBV29-1 with TRBJ2-5; D is perhaps TRBD1 or TRBD2 (5 bases each). The CDR3 is made up of 15 amino acids. Trimming stripped 6 bases from V and 4 bases from J, with 21 bases between. Germline-derived CDR1 and CDR2 are SQVTM and ANQGSEA. This chain's CDR3 is CSVGEGYIAGETQYF. CDR3 nucleotides: TGCAGCGTGGGGGAAGGGTACATTGCGGGAGAGACCCAGTACTTC.

J is TRBJ2-5 and V is TRBV4-3; D might be TRBD1 (5 bases). CDR1 LGHNA and CDR2 YSLEER come from the germline V gene. The CDR3 has 12 residues. The ends were cut back, 0 bases at V and 9 bases at J, with 8 bases in the middle. CDR3 DNA sequence: TGCGCCAGCAGCCAAGATCTGGGGCCCCAGTACTTC. Protein product: CASSQDLGPQYF.